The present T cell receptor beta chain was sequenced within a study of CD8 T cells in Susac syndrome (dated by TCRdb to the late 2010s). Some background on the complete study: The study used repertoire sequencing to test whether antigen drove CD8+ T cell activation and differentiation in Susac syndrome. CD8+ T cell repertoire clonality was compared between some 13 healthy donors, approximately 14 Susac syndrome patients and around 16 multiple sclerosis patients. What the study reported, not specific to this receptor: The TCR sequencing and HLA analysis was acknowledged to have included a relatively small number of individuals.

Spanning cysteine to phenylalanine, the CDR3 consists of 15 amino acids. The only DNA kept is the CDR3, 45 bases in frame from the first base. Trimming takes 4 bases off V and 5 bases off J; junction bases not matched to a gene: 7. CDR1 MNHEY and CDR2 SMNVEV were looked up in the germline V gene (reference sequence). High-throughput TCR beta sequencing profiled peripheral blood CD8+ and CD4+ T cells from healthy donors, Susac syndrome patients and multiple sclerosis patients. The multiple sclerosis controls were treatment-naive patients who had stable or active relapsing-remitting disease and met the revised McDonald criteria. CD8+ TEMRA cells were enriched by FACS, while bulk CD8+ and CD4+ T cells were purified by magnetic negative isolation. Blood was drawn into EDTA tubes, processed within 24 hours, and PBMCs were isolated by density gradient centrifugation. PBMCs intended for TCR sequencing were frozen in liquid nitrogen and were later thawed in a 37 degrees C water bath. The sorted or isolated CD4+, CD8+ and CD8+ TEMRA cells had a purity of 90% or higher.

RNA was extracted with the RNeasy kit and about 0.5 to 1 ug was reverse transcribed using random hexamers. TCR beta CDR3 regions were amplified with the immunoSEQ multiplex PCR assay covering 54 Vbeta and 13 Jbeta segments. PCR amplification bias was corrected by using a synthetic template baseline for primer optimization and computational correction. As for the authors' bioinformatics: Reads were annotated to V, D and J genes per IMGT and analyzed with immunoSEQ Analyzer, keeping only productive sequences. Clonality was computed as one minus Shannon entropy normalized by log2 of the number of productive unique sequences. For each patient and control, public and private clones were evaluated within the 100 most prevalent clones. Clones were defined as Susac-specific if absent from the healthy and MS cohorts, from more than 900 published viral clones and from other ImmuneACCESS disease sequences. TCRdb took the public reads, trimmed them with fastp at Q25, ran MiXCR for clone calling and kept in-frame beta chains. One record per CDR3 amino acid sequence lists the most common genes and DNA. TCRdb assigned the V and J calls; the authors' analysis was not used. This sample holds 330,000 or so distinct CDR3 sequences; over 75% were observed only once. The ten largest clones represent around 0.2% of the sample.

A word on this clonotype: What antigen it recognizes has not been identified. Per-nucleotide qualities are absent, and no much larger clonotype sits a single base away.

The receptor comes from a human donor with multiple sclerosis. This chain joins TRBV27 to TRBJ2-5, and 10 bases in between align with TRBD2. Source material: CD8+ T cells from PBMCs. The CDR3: CASSWQREGPETQYF. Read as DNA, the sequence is TGTGCCAGCAGTTGGCAGCGGGAGGGCCCGGAGACCCAGTACTTC.